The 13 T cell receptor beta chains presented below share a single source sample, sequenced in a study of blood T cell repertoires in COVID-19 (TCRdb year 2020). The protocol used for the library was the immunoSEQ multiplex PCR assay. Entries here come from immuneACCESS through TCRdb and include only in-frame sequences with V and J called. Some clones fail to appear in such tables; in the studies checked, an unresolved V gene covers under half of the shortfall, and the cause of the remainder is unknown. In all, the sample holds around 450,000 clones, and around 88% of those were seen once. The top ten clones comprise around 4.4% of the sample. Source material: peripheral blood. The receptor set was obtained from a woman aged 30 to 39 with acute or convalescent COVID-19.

The CDR3 region has the DNA TGCGCCAGCAGCCTGCAGGGGCTCACTGAAGCTTTCTTT. Its translation is CASSLQGLTEAFF. The J gene is TRBJ1-1, the V gene TRBV5-1; a weak D match, TRBD1 (6 bases). CDR3 length: 13 amino acids. Germline loops: CDR1 SGHRS, CDR2 YFSETQ. V was cut by 4 bases and J by 4 bases, with 11 bases left in between.

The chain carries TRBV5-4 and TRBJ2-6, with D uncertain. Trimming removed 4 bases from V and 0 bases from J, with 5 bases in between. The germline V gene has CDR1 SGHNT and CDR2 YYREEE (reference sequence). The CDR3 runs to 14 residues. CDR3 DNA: TGTGCCAGCAGCCGGAGCTCTGGGGCCAACGTCCTGACTTTC. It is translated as CASSRSSGANVLTF.

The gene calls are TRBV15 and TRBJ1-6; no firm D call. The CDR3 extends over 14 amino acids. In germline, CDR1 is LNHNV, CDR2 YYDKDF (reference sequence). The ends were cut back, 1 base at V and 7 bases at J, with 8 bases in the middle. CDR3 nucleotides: TGTGCCACCAGCAGAGTAGCCGCCAATTCACCCCTCCACTTT. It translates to CATSRVAANSPLHF.

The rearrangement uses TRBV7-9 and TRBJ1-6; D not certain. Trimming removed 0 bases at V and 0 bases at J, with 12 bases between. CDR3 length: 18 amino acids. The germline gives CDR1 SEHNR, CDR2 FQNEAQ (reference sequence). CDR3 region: CASSLAEDFPSYNSPLHF. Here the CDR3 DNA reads TGTGCCAGCAGCTTAGCGGAGGACTTTCCCTCCTATAATTCACCCCTCCACTTT.

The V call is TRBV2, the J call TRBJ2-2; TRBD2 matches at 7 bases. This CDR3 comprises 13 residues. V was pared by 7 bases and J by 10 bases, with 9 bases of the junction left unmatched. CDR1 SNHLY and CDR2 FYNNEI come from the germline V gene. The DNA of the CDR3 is TGTGCCAGCAACCCCGGGGGGTCGGAGGAGCTGTTTTTT. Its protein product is CASNPGGSEELFF. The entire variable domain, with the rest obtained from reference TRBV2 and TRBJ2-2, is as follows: EPEVTQTPSHQVTQMGQEVILRCVPISNHLYFYWYRQILGQKVEFLVSFYNNEISEKSEIFDDQFSVERPDGSNFTLKIRSTKLEDSAMYFCASNPGGSEELFFGEGSRLTVL.

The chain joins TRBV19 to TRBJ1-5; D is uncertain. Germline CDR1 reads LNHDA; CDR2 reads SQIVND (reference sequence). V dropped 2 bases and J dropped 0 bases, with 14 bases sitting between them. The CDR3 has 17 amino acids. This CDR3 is CASSIREHSLSNQPQHF. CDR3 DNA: TGTGCCAGTAGTATAAGGGAGCACAGTCTTAGCAATCAGCCCCAGCATTTT. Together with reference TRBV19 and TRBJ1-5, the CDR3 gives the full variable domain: DGGITQSPKYLFRKEGQNVTLSCEQNLNHDAMYWYRQDPGQGLRLIYYSQIVNDFQKGDIAEGYSVSREKKESFPLTVTSAQKNPTAFYLCASSIREHSLSNQPQHFGDGTRLSIL.

CDR3 sequence: CAISEPGLAGGTSSTDTQYF. CDR3 nucleotide sequence: TGTGCCATCAGTGAACCGGGACTAGCGGGGGGGACCTCTAGCACAGATACGCAGTATTTT. V is TRBV10-3 and J is TRBJ2-3; 16 bases match TRBD2. J was trimmed by 0 bases and V by 3 bases; bases with no gene match: 9. This CDR3 spans 20 amino acids. Germline V gene data show CDR1 as ENHRY and CDR2 as SYGVKD.

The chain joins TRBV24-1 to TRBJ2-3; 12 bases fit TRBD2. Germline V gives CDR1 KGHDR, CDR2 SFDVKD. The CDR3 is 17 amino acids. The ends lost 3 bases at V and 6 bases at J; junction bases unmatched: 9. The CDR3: CATSDPTSGGPLDTQYF. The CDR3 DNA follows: TGTGCCACCAGTGATCCAACTAGCGGGGGGCCCTTGGATACGCAGTATTTT.

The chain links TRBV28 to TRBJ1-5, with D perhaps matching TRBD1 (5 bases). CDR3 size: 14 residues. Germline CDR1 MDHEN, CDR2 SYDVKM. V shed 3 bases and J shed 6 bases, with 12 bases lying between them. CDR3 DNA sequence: TGTGCCAGCAGTTTCGCAGGGAACGGTCAGCCCCAGCATTTT. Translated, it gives CASSFAGNGQPQHF. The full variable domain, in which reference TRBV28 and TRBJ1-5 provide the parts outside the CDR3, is DVKVTQSSRYLVKRTGEKVFLECVQDMDHENMFWYRQDPGLGLRLIYFSYDVKMKEKGDIPEGYSVSREKKERFSLILESASTNQTSMYLCASSFAGNGQPQHFGDGTRLSIL.

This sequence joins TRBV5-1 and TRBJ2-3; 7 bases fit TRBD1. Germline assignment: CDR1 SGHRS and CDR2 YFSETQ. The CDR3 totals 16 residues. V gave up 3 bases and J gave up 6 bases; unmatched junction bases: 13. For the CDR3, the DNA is TGCGCCAGCAGCTGGGACAGTCCTGCCCGGCCGGATACGCAGTATTTT. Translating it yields CASSWDSPARPDTQYF.

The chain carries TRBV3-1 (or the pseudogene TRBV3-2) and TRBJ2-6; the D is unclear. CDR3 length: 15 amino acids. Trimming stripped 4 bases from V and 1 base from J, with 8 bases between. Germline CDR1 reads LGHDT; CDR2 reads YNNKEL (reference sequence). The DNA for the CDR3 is TGTGCCAGCAGCCCTATCCGTTCTGGGGCCAACGTCCTGACTTTC. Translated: CASSPIRSGANVLTF.

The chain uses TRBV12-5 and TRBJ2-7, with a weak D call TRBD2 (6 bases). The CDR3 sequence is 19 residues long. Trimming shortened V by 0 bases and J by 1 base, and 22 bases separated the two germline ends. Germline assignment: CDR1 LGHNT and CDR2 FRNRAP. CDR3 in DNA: TGTGCTAGTGGTTTGGTACCCTTGACTAGAATGCCGATATCCTACGAGCAGTACTTC. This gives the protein CASGLVPLTRMPISYEQYF. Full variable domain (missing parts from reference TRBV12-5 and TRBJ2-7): DARVTQTPRHKVTEMGQEVTMRCQPILGHNTVFWYRQTMMQGLELLAYFRNRAPLDDSGMPKDRFSAEMPDATLATLKIQPSEPRDSAVYFCASGLVPLTRMPISYEQYFGPGTRLTVT.

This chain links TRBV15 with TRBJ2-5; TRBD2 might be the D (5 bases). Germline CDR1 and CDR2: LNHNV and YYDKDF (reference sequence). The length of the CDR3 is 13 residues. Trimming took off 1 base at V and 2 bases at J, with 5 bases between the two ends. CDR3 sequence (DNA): TGTGCCACCAGCAGAGGGGAGCAAGAGACCCAGTACTTC. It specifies CATSRGEQETQYF. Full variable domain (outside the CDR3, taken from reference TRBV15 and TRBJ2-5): DAMVIQNPRYQVTQFGKPVTLSCSQTLNHNVMYWYQQKSSQAPKLLFHYYDKDFNNEADTPDNFQSRRPNTSFCFLDIRSPGLGDTAMYLCATSRGEQETQYFGPGTRLLVL.